This entry lists 14 T cell receptor beta chains sequenced from one sample in a study of T cell changes during pregnancy in multiple sclerosis. Assay: immunoSEQ multiplex PCR; the TCRdb copy retains only in-frame clones and omits some. The sample consists of over 70,000 clones, 80% to 95% of them appearing once. The specimen comprised peripheral blood, sampled in the third trimester of pregnancy. Receptors were obtained from a female donor in good health, enrolled as a control in a pregnancy study.

The chain uses TRBV6-5 and TRBJ2-5; 8 nucleotides align to TRBD1. Germline CDR1 and CDR2: MNHEY and SVGAGI. V trimming: 6 bases; J trimming: 5 bases; junction bases outside the gene matches: 8. There are 14 residues in the CDR3. The CDR3 coding sequence is TGTGCCAGCAGCCCCCAGGGGGCAGTGGAGACCCAGTACTTC. Its translation is CASSPQGAVETQYF.

The CDR3 protein is CASSPLAIAGPNEQFF. As DNA, the CDR3 is TGCGCCAGCAGCCCCCTCGCGATAGCGGGGCCAAATGAGCAGTTCTTC. The rearrangement uses TRBV4-1 and TRBJ2-1; 8 bases are a match to TRBD2. This CDR3 comprises 16 residues. Germline V gene sequence: CDR1 MGHRA, CDR2 YSYEKL. V lost 4 bases to trimming and J lost 7 bases; unmatched junction nucleotides: 12.

This chain connects TRBV28 to TRBJ1-5; perhaps TRBD1 as D (6 bases). This CDR3 is 16 amino acids long. Germline V lookup: CDR1 MDHEN, CDR2 SYDVKM. Trimming took off 2 bases at V and 4 bases at J, with 15 bases between the two ends. The CDR3: CASSLVWGQSNQPQHF. CDR3 in DNA: TGTGCCAGCAGTTTAGTTTGGGGGCAGTCAAATCAGCCCCAGCATTTT.

This chain connects TRBV29-1 to TRBJ2-3, with D possibly TRBD2 on 7 matching bases. Germline-derived CDR1 and CDR2 are SQVTM and ANQGSEA. This CDR3 comprises 14 residues. With 7 bases removed from V and 0 bases from J, the gap between germline ends came to 14 bases. The CDR3 reads CSAGAGASTDTQYF. CDR3 coding DNA: TGCAGCGCCGGGGCGGGGGCAAGCACAGATACGCAGTATTTT.

This clone was seen only once. In the same sample, other DNA sequences code for this CDR3. The J gene is TRBJ2-5, the V gene TRBV6-5, with D unresolved. Deletions cut 5 bases from V and 1 base from J, with 8 bases between. This CDR3 is 13 amino acids long. Per germline, CDR1 MNHEY and CDR2 SVGAGI. CDR3 residues: CASSPDTQETQYF. The CDR3 coding sequence is TGTGCCAGCAGTCCCGACACCCAAGAGACCCAGTACTTC.

The V call is TRBV28, the J call TRBJ2-3, with D maybe TRBD1 (6 bases). With 7 bases removed from V and 3 bases from J, the gap between germline ends came to 8 bases. The CDR3 covers 12 residues. In germline, CDR1 is MDHEN, CDR2 SYDVKM. The CDR3 here is CASKGETDTQYF. CDR3 nucleotides: TGTGCCAGCAAGGGGGAAACAGATACGCAGTATTTT. Full variable domain (outside the CDR3, taken from reference TRBV28 and TRBJ2-3): DVKVTQSSRYLVKRTGEKVFLECVQDMDHENMFWYRQDPGLGLRLIYFSYDVKMKEKGDIPEGYSVSREKKERFSLILESASTNQTSMYLCASKGETDTQYFGPGTRLTVL.

The gene calls are TRBV6-4 and TRBJ2-5; perhaps TRBD2 as D (6 bases). The V gene's germline CDR1 is MRHNA and CDR2 SNTAGT. Trimming left V 4 bases short and J 5 bases short, with 11 bases between. The CDR3 totals 13 residues. CDR3 residues: CASSATSLETQYF. As DNA, the CDR3 is TGTGCCAGCAGTGCGACTAGTCTGGAGACCCAGTACTTC.

This sequence joins TRBV19 and TRBJ2-2, with D possibly being TRBD2 (6 bases). V lost 5 bases, J lost 3 bases, and 19 bases lay in between. CDR3 length: 17 residues. CDR1 LNHDA and CDR2 SQIVND come from the germline V gene (reference sequence). The CDR3 spells CASSPGRGTGDTGELFF. As DNA, the CDR3 is TGTGCCAGTAGTCCAGGGCGGGGAACGGGGGACACCGGGGAGCTGTTTTTT.

This chain joins TRBV27 and TRBJ1-1, with 9 nucleotides matching TRBD1. This CDR3 is 15 amino acids long. Germline V gene sequence: CDR1 MNHEY, CDR2 SMNVEV (reference sequence). V shed 5 bases and J 2 bases; nucleotides not matched to a gene: 6. This chain's CDR3 is CASSGTGSPNTEAFF. The CDR3 DNA sequence: TGTGCCAGCAGTGGGACAGGGAGTCCCAACACTGAAGCTTTCTTT.

The chain links TRBV19 to TRBJ1-5; tentative D call: TRBD1 (6 bases). This CDR3 is built from 14 residues. Trimming pared 5 bases from V and 2 bases from J, leaving 10 bases between. CDR1 and CDR2 (germline): LNHDA, SQIVND (reference sequence). CDR3 DNA sequence: TGTGCCAGTAGTGCACAGGGAGGCAATCAGCCCCAGCATTTT. It yields the protein CASSAQGGNQPQHF.

The chain is built from TRBV7-3 and TRBJ2-7; TRBD2 matches 8 bases. V lost 5 bases to trimming and J lost 3 bases; unmatched junction nucleotides: 3. Per germline, CDR1 SGHTA and CDR2 FQGTGA. The CDR3 is made up of 13 amino acids. The DNA of the CDR3 is TGTGCCAGCAGCATTACTAGCGGCTACGAGCAGTACTTC. Translation: CASSITSGYEQYF.

This clone was counted between two and nine times. The chain carries TRBV4-2 and TRBJ1-1; 7 nucleotides line up with TRBD1. Germline V CDR1 and CDR2: LGHNA, YNFKEQ. Unmatched junction bases numbered 8, after V lost 3 bases and J lost 4 bases. CDR3 length equals 15 residues. CDR3 sequence reads: CASSQDTGALTEAFF. CDR3 nucleotide sequence: TGTGCCAGCAGCCAGGATACAGGGGCCCTCACTGAAGCTTTCTTT.

This clone was detected a few times. V is TRBV4-3 and J is TRBJ1-1; D may be TRBD1 (5 bases). This CDR3 has 14 residues. CDR1 and CDR2 (germline): LGHNA, YSLEER. Trimming took 4 bases from V and 2 from J, leaving 11 bases between them. CDR3 sequence (DNA): TGCGCCAGCAGCCGAGACGGGACTAACACTGAAGCTTTCTTT. Residues: CASSRDGTNTEAFF.

V is TRBV19 and J is TRBJ2-2; D is undetermined. This CDR3 has 13 amino acids. V shed 5 bases and J shed 7 bases, with 11 bases lying between them. Germline-derived CDR1 and CDR2 are LNHDA and SQIVND (reference sequence). CDR3: CASSSGVIGELFF. The CDR3 DNA sequence: TGTGCCAGTAGTTCCGGTGTCATCGGGGAGCTGTTTTTT.